This T cell receptor (beta chain) stems from a study of cytomegalovirus exposure and HLA in healthy donors. The length of the CDR3 is 19 residues. The V gene's germline CDR1 is LNHNV and CDR2 YYDKDF (reference sequence). V lost 0 bases, J lost 7 bases, and 12 bases stayed unmatched. On this clone: Its matching antigen is unknown.

Profiled with immunoSEQ multiplex PCR; TCRdb holds only in-frame clones, not every one. The sample shows roughly 140,000 clones, approximately 90% of them seen only once. Study conclusions and caveats: The tendency of first-cohort TCR clusters to co-occur in the 110 or so validation repertoires emerged from a later analysis. Most TCRs appeared rarely, but some public TCRs recurred in many donors. It was 150 or so TCR beta chains that were listed as cytomegalovirus-associated.

The sequenced sample was PBMCs. This rearrangement joins TRBV15 to TRBJ2-5, with 15 nucleotides matching TRBD2. This clonotype was obtained from a young man in good health and CMV-seronegative. The CDR3 DNA sequence: TGTGCCACCAGCAGAGACGCAGGACTAGCGGGAGGGCAGGCGGGGACCCAGTACTTC. Protein product: CATSRDAGLAGGQAGTQYF. The full variable domain, with the rest looked up from reference TRBV15 and TRBJ2-5, is DAMVIQNPRYQVTQFGKPVTLSCSQTLNHNVMYWYQQKSSQAPKLLFHYYDKDFNNEADTPDNFQSRRPNTSFCFLDIRSPGLGDTAMYLCATSRDAGLAGGQAGTQYFGPGTRLLVL.